Listed below are T cell receptor beta chains from one sample, sequenced in a study of OX40 agonist ivuxolimab in advanced cancers. Using immunoSEQ multiplex PCR, the repertoire was profiled, and TCRdb retains in-frame clones only, with some absent. The table shows 20,000 to 25,000 clones, with approximately 80% occurring only once. Here the sequenced sample was CD4+ or CD8+ T cells sorted from blood, taken in a trial of the OX40 agonist ivuxolimab. These receptors all come from an adult with an advanced solid tumor such as melanoma, head and neck, liver or kidney cancer. Both conserved end residues are part of each CDR3. A D gene is named only where the DNA matches it firmly. Not every row has a clone size; where given, it reads once, few, many or a size class.

j_call	v_call	clone_size	d_call	cdr3_nt	cdr3_aa
TRBJ2-4	TRBV19	.	TRBD2	TGTGCCAGTACCTTTAGCGGGGGGAGAAACATTCAGTACTTC	CASTFSGGRNIQYF
TRBJ2-1	TRBV4-1	.	.	TGCGCCAGCAGCCAAGATCGCCTGTTCTTC	CASSQDRLFF
TRBJ2-7	TRBV7-6	.	TRBD1	TGTGCCAGCAGCAACAGGGGGACTTCCTTGGGGGAGCAGTACTTC	CASSNRGTSLGEQYF
TRBJ2-1	TRBV6-6	.	.	TGTGCCAGCAGTCTTACCACAGGGTACAATGAGCAGTTCTTC	CASSLTTGYNEQFF
TRBJ2-7	TRBV25-1	.	TRBD2	TGTGCCAGCAGTGGGGAGACTAGCGGGAACCTCGGGCACGAGCAGTACTTC	CASSGETSGNLGHEQYF
TRBJ2-1	TRBV14	.	.	TGTGCCAGCAGCCAAGCGACCGGATACAATGAGCAGTTCTTC	CASSQATGYNEQFF
TRBJ1-1	TRBV6-5	.	TRBD1	TGTGCCAGCAGGACAGGGGCAACCACTGAAGCTTTCTTT	CASRTGATTEAFF
TRBJ2-5	TRBV6-6	.	.	TGTGCCAGCAGTTCGTGGGTGGGGGAGGAATTAGAGACCCAGTACTTC	CASSSWVGEELETQYF
TRBJ2-3	TRBV13	.	.	TGTGCCAGCAGTTTTAACACAGATACGCAGTATTTT	CASSFNTDTQYF
TRBJ2-7	TRBV9	few	.	TGTGCCAGCAGCGTAGCCGGCTTTAAGGGAGACACGCAGTACTTC	CASSVAGFKGDTQYF
TRBJ2-7	TRBV7-2	.	TRBD1	TGTGCCAGCAGCTTCTCCGGGACAGGATGGGACTTC	CASSFSGTGWDF
TRBJ1-5	TRBV27	.	TRBD1	TGTGCCAGCAGTTTGGACAGGGTTCAGCCCCAGCATTTT	CASSLDRVQPQHF
TRBJ1-5	TRBV28	few	.	TGTGCCAGCAGTTTACTGGGGTCTCAGCCCCAGCATTTT	CASSLLGSQPQHF
TRBJ2-5	TRBV9	.	TRBD2	TGTGCCAGCAGCGCATCAGGGGCTAGCGGGGGAATGGAGACCCAGTACTTC	CASSASGASGGMETQYF
TRBJ1-2	TRBV9	.	.	TGTGCCAGCAGCGTAGTGACTAATTCGGGCTACACCTTC	CASSVVTNSGYTF
TRBJ1-5	TRBV27	few	TRBD1	TGTGCCAGCAACAGGGGCTATAGCAATCAGCCCCAGCATTTT	CASNRGYSNQPQHF
TRBJ2-1	TRBV20-1	.	.	TGCAGTGCTAGGGATAATGAGCAGTTCTTC	CSARDNEQFF
TRBJ2-4	TRBV5-6	.	TRBD2	TGTGCCAGCAGCCCGGGGGGATTAAACATTCAGTACTTC	CASSPGGLNIQYF
TRBJ1-1	TRBV28	.	.	TGTGCCAGCAGTTTAGGTATCGGGGGGGAGGGGTTGAACACTGAAGCTTTCTTT	CASSLGIGGEGLNTEAFF
TRBJ1-2	TRBV10-2	.	.	TGCGCCAGCAGCCCCGGGGATGGCTACACCTTC	CASSPGDGYTF
TRBJ2-1	TRBV5-1	.	.	TGCGCCAGCAGCTTAGACACCTTCTCCTACAATGAGCAGTTCTTC	CASSLDTFSYNEQFF
TRBJ2-1	TRBV10-3	once	.	TGTGCCATCAGTGTATCTGGTGAGCAGTTCTTC	CAISVSGEQFF
TRBJ2-7	TRBV4-3	.	TRBD2	TGCGCCAGCAGCCAATCTAGCGGCTCCTACGAGCAGTACTTC	CASSQSSGSYEQYF
TRBJ1-5	TRBV7-2	.	.	TGTGCCAGCAGCTTAGGGAGTCAGCCCCAGCATTTT	CASSLGSQPQHF
TRBJ1-5	TRBV15	once	TRBD1	TGTGCCACCAGCGCCCTACGACAGGGGGCCCAGCATTTT	CATSALRQGAQHF
TRBJ2-7	TRBV29-1	.	.	TGCAGCGTTGAGGGAAGGGGGAATCCCTACGAGCAGTACTTC	CSVEGRGNPYEQYF
TRBJ2-1	TRBV5-1	.	TRBD2	TGCGCCAGCAGCTTGGCGGTAGGCGGGAGCTCCTACAATGAGCAGTTCTTC	CASSLAVGGSSYNEQFF
TRBJ2-1	TRBV7-9	.	.	TGTGCCAGCAGCTTGACTCTCCAACATGAGCAGTTCTTC	CASSLTLQHEQFF
TRBJ2-5	TRBV2	.	TRBD2	TGTGCCAGCATGGACCCCCGCGGGGATAGCGGGGGGTGGAAGACCCAGTACTTC	CASMDPRGDSGGWKTQYF
TRBJ2-5	TRBV25-1	once	.	TGTGCCAGCAGTGAAGTTACAGGCCCCAAAGAGACCCAGTACTTC	CASSEVTGPKETQYF
TRBJ2-1	TRBV27	.	.	TGTGCCAGCAGTGCAGGGCGGGAGCAGTTCTTC	CASSAGREQFF
TRBJ1-2	TRBV27	few	.	TGTGCCAGCAGTTTGGCAGGGTTAGGGACGTATGGCTACACCTTC	CASSLAGLGTYGYTF
TRBJ2-5	TRBV4-1	.	.	TGCGCCAGCAGCCAAGACAGGGGCCAAGAGACCCAGTACTTC	CASSQDRGQETQYF
TRBJ2-2	TRBV19	.	TRBD2	TGTGCCAGTAGTATAGCCTTGGGAGGGAGGGACACCGGGGAGCTGTTTTTT	CASSIALGGRDTGELFF
TRBJ1-1	TRBV9	.	.	TGTGCCAGCAGCGCTGGGGGGAACACTGAAGCTTTCTTT	CASSAGGNTEAFF
TRBJ1-1	TRBV10-2	.	.	TGCGCCAGCAGGGTTCAGGGTTACACTGAAGCTTTCTTT	CASRVQGYTEAFF
TRBJ1-5	TRBV28	.	.	TGTGCCAGCCTGACCGCGAGCAATCAGCCCCAGCATTTT	CASLTASNQPQHF
TRBJ1-4	TRBV7-9	.	.	TGTGCCAGCCTCGACGGCAGCTATGCAACTAATGAAAAACTGTTTTTT	CASLDGSYATNEKLFF
TRBJ1-2	TRBV21-1	.	.	TGTGCCAGCAGCAATCCCTCGGGACGATTCTATGGCTACACCTTC	CASSNPSGRFYGYTF
TRBJ1-1	TRBV6-1	.	TRBD1	TGTGCCAGCAGTGCTGGGACAGGGAAGACTGAAGCTTTCTTT	CASSAGTGKTEAFF
TRBJ2-7	TRBV30	.	.	TGTGCCTGGGGCACATCGTCCTACGAGCAGTACTTC	CAWGTSSYEQYF
TRBJ1-5	TRBV19	.	.	TGTGCCAGTAGTCCCCGGGAGAGCAATCAGCCCCAGCATTTT	CASSPRESNQPQHF
TRBJ2-1	TRBV6-1	.	.	TGTGCCAGCAGTGAATTGGCCTACTCCTACAATGAGCAGTTCTTC	CASSELAYSYNEQFF
TRBJ2-7	TRBV11-2	.	TRBD1	TGTGCCAGCAGCTCGACAGGGGACGAGCAGTACTTC	CASSSTGDEQYF
TRBJ2-1	TRBV5-5	few	.	TGTGCCAGCAGCTTAGACAGGACCGCTCGAAATGAGCAGTTCTTC	CASSLDRTARNEQFF
TRBJ1-1	TRBV27	.	TRBD1	TGTGCCAGCAGCTATACAGGGGGCCCAATTCCTGGGCAAGCTTTCTTT	CASSYTGGPIPGQAFF
TRBJ2-1	TRBV29-1	.	TRBD2	TGCAGCGTGGACCTAGCGGGAGACCCCTACAATGAGCAGTTCTTC	CSVDLAGDPYNEQFF
TRBJ2-7	TRBV14	.	.	TGTGCCAGCAGCCAAGAGGGCCAGGGCGCGAGGGAGCAGTACTTC	CASSQEGQGAREQYF
TRBJ2-2	TRBV7-6	.	TRBD2	TGTGCCAGCAGCTTTTTCCCGGGGGGGGACACCGGGGAGCTGTTTTTT	CASSFFPGGDTGELFF
TRBJ1-6	TRBV7-9	.	.	TGTGCCAGCACCTTTGACGAAAACGGGTCCTATAATTCACCCCTCCACTTT	CASTFDENGSYNSPLHF
TRBJ2-3	TRBV6-6	.	.	TGTGCCAGCTGTAGTTTCGCAGATACGCAGTATTTT	CASCSFADTQYF
TRBJ2-7	TRBV4-3	.	TRBD2	TGCGCTTCCAGCCCTGGGACTAGCGGGGCTATCTACGAGCAGTACTTC	CASSPGTSGAIYEQYF
TRBJ2-1	TRBV18	.	TRBD1	TGTGCCAGCTCAGCCGGGACAGGGGAAGGGGTTGAGCAGTTCTTC	CASSAGTGEGVEQFF
TRBJ1-5	TRBV4-2	large	TRBD1	TGTGCCAGCAGCCAAGACAGGGGGCGCACCCAGCCCCAGCATTTT	CASSQDRGRTQPQHF
TRBJ1-4	TRBV5-6	.	.	TGTGCCAGCAGCTTGGCTGGGAAGGGCACCCGGGAAACTGTTTTT	CASSLAGKGTRETVF
TRBJ2-7	TRBV6-5	.	.	TGTGCCAGCACTCTAGCGCTCTCCTACGAGCAGTACTTC	CASTLALSYEQYF
TRBJ1-5	TRBV7-2	.	.	TGTGCCAGCAGCTTAGCGACAGGAGATCAGCCCCAGCATTTT	CASSLATGDQPQHF
TRBJ1-6	TRBV7-2	.	.	TGTGCCAGCAGCTGGGACGTGAGCTCCTATAATTCACCCCTCCACTTT	CASSWDVSSYNSPLHF
TRBJ2-1	TRBV11-2	.	.	TGTGCCAGCAGCCTAGGGCGAAATGAGCAGTTCTTC	CASSLGRNEQFF